This TCR beta chain was profiled in a study of T cells in Graves' hyperthyroidism and ophthalmopathy. The wider study: Specimen type is peripheral blood, collected at initial diagnosis prior to any treatment. The study, taken as a whole, reports: A 13 V-J signature model discriminated ophthalmopathy versus stable hyperthyroidism. Blood shared most expanded thyroid clonotypes above 0.001.

Diagnoses used clinical symptoms, serum thyroxine and TRAb, thyroid ultrasound and orbital computed tomography. Many counts were recorded for this clonotype. Its antigen is not known. The TCR beta CDR3 regions underwent amplification using RNA transcripts as the source. When the TCR CDR3 underwent first-round RT-PCR, the HTBI primer set was used. Each CDR3 protein gets one entry after TCRdb re-called the multiplex PCR reads with MiXCR. This sample has 600,000 to 750,000 distinct CDR3 sequences, with approximately 15% found just once. This CDR3 has 14 amino acids. CDR1 WNHNN and CDR2 SYGVQD come from the germline V gene (reference sequence). The junction had 9 bases not matched to a gene; V was cut back by 5 bases and J by 8 bases.

The sequence derives from a man in his forties or fifties with Graves' hyperthyroidism. The specimen was blood. This sequence joins TRBV10-1 and TRBJ1-5, with 7 positions matching TRBD1. The CDR3 nucleotides are TGCGCCAGCAGTACAGGGGAGGGTTTGGAGCCCCAGCATTTT. Encoded protein: CASSTGEGLEPQHF.